This passage covers 9 T cell receptor beta chains from one sample sequenced in a study of human T cells and chemical hapten exposure. Time point of the sample: patch test 1, 2 weeks after DPC sensitization. Treatment here: therapeutic diphenylcyclopropenone sensitization with weekly scalp DPC. From the RACE reads, TCRdb called clonotypes with MiXCR, one entry per CDR3 protein. The sample lists around 190,000 distinct CDR3 sequences; about a fifth were seen once. Sequences were derived from whole blood, sampled in connection with sensitization to the hapten diphenylcyclopropenone (DPC). The source of these receptors is a woman aged 50 to 60 with alopecia areata. Some clones in this sample may be carry-over from other donors' samples.

In this sample, this clonotype turned up a few times. The chain recombines TRBV7-2 with TRBJ1-1; D not resolved. Per the germline V gene, CDR1 is SGHTA and CDR2 is FQGNSA. CDR3 size: 13 residues. Trimming stripped 4 bases from V and 2 bases from J, with 8 bases between. Written as DNA, the CDR3 is TGTGCCAGCAGCTCGGTAGCTAACACTGAAGCTTTCTTT. This codes for CASSSVANTEAFF. The full variable domain, with the rest looked up from reference TRBV7-2 and TRBJ1-1, is GAGVSQSPSNKVTEKGKDVELRCDPISGHTALYWYRQSLGQGLEFLIYFQGNSAPDKSGLPSDRFSAERTGGSVSTLTIQRTQQEDSAVYLCASSSVANTEAFFGQGTRLTVV.

The chain recombines TRBV6-5 with TRBJ2-7; D is unclear. From germline, CDR1 is MNHEY and CDR2 SVGAGI. CDR3 length equals 11 residues. V shed 6 bases and J shed 7 bases, with 10 bases lying between them. For the CDR3, the DNA is TGTGCCAGCAGGGGCCCTTGGGAGCAGTACTTC. The encoded protein is CASRGPWEQYF.

This clonotype was seen at least ten times. The chain employs TRBV29-1 and TRBJ1-1, with D unresolved. Trimming stripped 0 bases from V and 6 bases from J, with 14 bases between. This CDR3 contains 14 residues. Per germline, CDR1 SQVTM and CDR2 ANQGSEA. Written as DNA, the CDR3 is TGCAGCGTTGAAGATCTTAGGCCCGTCGCTGAAGCTTTCTTT. Amino acid sequence: CSVEDLRPVAEAFF.

The chain carries TRBV20-1 and TRBJ2-3, with TRBD2 matching 7 bases. V gave up 2 bases and J gave up 4 bases; unmatched junction bases: 0. This CDR3 contains 12 residues. In germline, CDR1 is DFQATT, CDR2 SNEGSKA (reference sequence). Written as DNA, the CDR3 is TGCAGTGCTAGACTAGCGGCAGATACGCAGTATTTT. This translates into CSARLAADTQYF.

The gene calls are TRBV12-3 or TRBV12-4 and TRBJ2-2; D not resolved. CDR3 length equals 12 residues. Trimming shortened V by 7 bases and J by 0 bases, and 3 bases separated the two germline ends. CDR3 nucleotides: TGTGCCAGCAAAACGAACACCGGGGAGCTGTTTTTT. This encodes CASKTNTGELFF.

The rearrangement uses TRBV20-1 and TRBJ2-7; 13 bases line up with TRBD2. Germline V CDR1 and CDR2: DFQATT, SNEGSKA (reference sequence). The CDR3 loop spans 15 amino acids. Germline trimming cut 3 bases from V and 4 bases from J; bases unmatched to any gene: 6. The CDR3 loop is CSARDGLAGVYEQYF. CDR3 nucleotides: TGCAGTGCTAGGGACGGACTAGCGGGAGTATACGAGCAGTACTTC.

Ten or more counts support this clonotype. The rearrangement links TRBV27 to TRBJ2-1, with TRBD2 identical over 7 bases. The germline gives CDR1 MNHEY, CDR2 SMNVEV (reference sequence). Unmatched junction bases numbered 13, after V lost 9 bases and J lost 14 bases. This CDR3 is built from 12 residues. CDR3 coding DNA: TGTGCCAGTTCACCCCGAACTAGCGTGGAGTTCTTC. Its translation: CASSPRTSVEFF.

The V gene is TRBV5-1, the J gene TRBJ2-2, with TRBD2 matching 14 bases. The CDR3 is 20 amino acids. Trimming removed 4 bases from V and 3 bases from J; junction bases left unmatched: 14. Germline values: CDR1 SGHRS, CDR2 YFSETQ. The CDR3 protein is CASSIRPGLAGVVYTGELFF. CDR3 nucleotide sequence: TGCGCCAGCAGCATCCGACCGGGACTAGCGGGAGTGGTCTACACCGGGGAGCTGTTTTTT.

This clonotype was seen more than once but under ten times. This chain joins TRBV5-5 and TRBJ2-7; 7 bases match TRBD1. CDR3 length: 15 residues. Trimming at V came to 4 bases and at J to 6 bases, leaving 13 bases not matched to a gene. CDR1 SGHKS and CDR2 YYEKEE come from the germline V gene (reference sequence). The CDR3 DNA sequence: TGTGCCAGCAGCCCGACCGGACAGGAAGGGAGCGAGCAGTACTTC. Residues: CASSPTGQEGSEQYF.